These T cell receptor beta chains were read from a single sample in a study of control samples from healthy donors and cancer patients. TCRdb's copy holds only in-frame clones and misses some; the assay was immunoSEQ multiplex PCR. The top ten clones hold 2.5% to 3.5% of a sample with some 100,000 clones, roughly 92% of them seen once. The sample consisted of blood. These receptors all come from a human donor in good health. The donor label of this sample is uncertain. CDR3s include the opening cysteine and the closing phenylalanine or tryptophan. A D gene is named only where the DNA matches it firmly. Size is stated for part of the rows, as once, few or many counts, or as a class when the clone is expanded.

CDR3aa: CASSSGGYTDTQYF
CDR3nt: TGCGCCAGCAGCTCGGGGGGCTACACAGATACGCAGTATTTT
j_gene: TRBJ2-3
d_gene: .
abundance: .
v_gene: TRBV5-1
len: 14

CDR3aa: CASSEGWNQPQHF
CDR3nt: TGTGCCAGCAGTGAAGGATGGAATCAGCCCCAGCATTTT
j_gene: TRBJ1-5
d_gene: .
abundance: .
v_gene: TRBV6-1
len: 13

CDR3aa: CASSLGASGTGELFF
CDR3nt: TGTGCCAGCAGCTTAGGAGCTAGCGGGACCGGGGAGCTGTTTTTT
j_gene: TRBJ2-2
d_gene: TRBD2
abundance: .
v_gene: TRBV7-2
len: 15

CDR3aa: CASSLRQGGNYGYTF
CDR3nt: TGCGCCAGCAGCTTGAGACAGGGCGGAAACTATGGCTACACCTTC
j_gene: TRBJ1-2
d_gene: TRBD1
abundance: .
v_gene: TRBV5-1
len: 15

CDR3aa: CASSLAVIPLDTQYF
CDR3nt: TGCGCCAGCAGCTTGGCGGTCATCCCTTTAGATACGCAGTATTTT
j_gene: TRBJ2-3
d_gene: .
abundance: .
v_gene: TRBV5-1
len: 15

CDR3aa: CASGFIGTSGGARETQYF
CDR3nt: TGTGCTAGTGGTTTTATCGGCACTAGCGGGGGGGCCCGAGAGACCCAGTACTTC
j_gene: TRBJ2-5
d_gene: TRBD2
abundance: .
v_gene: TRBV12-5
len: 18

CDR3aa: CASSQDWAGTIAKNIQYF
CDR3nt: TGCGCCAGCAGCCAAGATTGGGCCGGGACAATAGCCAAAAACATTCAGTACTTC
j_gene: TRBJ2-4
d_gene: .
abundance: .
v_gene: TRBV4-3
len: 18

CDR3aa: CASGPLSEQFF
CDR3nt: TGTGCCAGCGGACCGCTGAGTGAGCAGTTCTTC
j_gene: TRBJ2-1
d_gene: .
abundance: .
v_gene: TRBV12-3/TRBV12-4
len: 11

CDR3aa: CASSQVLVGTEAFF
CDR3nt: TGTGCCAGCAGCCAAGTGTTGGTGGGCACTGAAGCTTTCTTT
j_gene: TRBJ1-1
d_gene: .
abundance: .
v_gene: TRBV14
len: 14

CDR3aa: CASSPLGQQNTEAFF
CDR3nt: TGTGCCAGCAGCCCACTCGGACAGCAGAACACTGAAGCTTTCTTT
j_gene: TRBJ1-1
d_gene: .
abundance: .
v_gene: TRBV7-9
len: 15

CDR3aa: CASSEGRGRNTIYF
CDR3nt: TGTGCCAGCAGTGAGGGCAGGGGAAGAAACACCATATATTTT
j_gene: TRBJ1-3
d_gene: .
abundance: .
v_gene: TRBV2
len: 14

CDR3aa: CASSRDPNSGNTIYF
CDR3nt: TGTGCCAGCTCGCGGGACCCAAACTCTGGAAACACCATATATTTT
j_gene: TRBJ1-3
d_gene: .
abundance: .
v_gene: TRBV6-5
len: 15

CDR3aa: CASSPTGPSSYEQYF
CDR3nt: TGTGCCAGCTCACCGACAGGACCAAGCTCCTACGAGCAGTACTTC
j_gene: TRBJ2-7
d_gene: .
abundance: .
v_gene: TRBV18
len: 15

CDR3aa: CASSGTAEGTEAFF
CDR3nt: TGTGCCAGCAGTGGGACAGCTGAAGGCACTGAAGCTTTCTTT
j_gene: TRBJ1-1
d_gene: .
abundance: .
v_gene: TRBV25-1
len: 14

CDR3aa: CASRGTLQGGQPQHF
CDR3nt: TGTGCCAGCAGGGGAACGTTGCAGGGGGGGCAGCCCCAGCATTTT
j_gene: TRBJ1-5
d_gene: TRBD1
abundance: .
v_gene: TRBV2
len: 15

CDR3aa: CASSEDRGIGQPQHF
CDR3nt: TGTGCCAGCAGTGAGGACAGGGGGATAGGTCAGCCCCAGCATTTT
j_gene: TRBJ1-5
d_gene: TRBD1
abundance: .
v_gene: TRBV6-2/TRBV6-3
len: 15

CDR3aa: CASSQGGRGNGYTF
CDR3nt: TGTGCCAGCAGCCAAGGCGGGAGGGGGAATGGCTACACCTTC
j_gene: TRBJ1-2
d_gene: .
abundance: .
v_gene: TRBV14
len: 14

CDR3aa: CASGLEEGLGEQFF
CDR3nt: TGTGCTAGTGGTTTGGAAGAGGGTTTGGGTGAGCAGTTCTTC
j_gene: TRBJ2-1
d_gene: .
abundance: once
v_gene: TRBV12-5
len: 14

CDR3aa: CASSFRQGFHNEQFF
CDR3nt: TGTGCCAGCAGCTTTCGACAGGGGTTCCACAATGAGCAGTTCTTC
j_gene: TRBJ2-1
d_gene: TRBD1
abundance: .
v_gene: TRBV5-6
len: 15

CDR3aa: CASSPLLRTSGGDPDTQYF
CDR3nt: TGTGCCAGCAGCCCCTTGCTTCGGACTAGCGGGGGTGACCCAGATACGCAGTATTTT
j_gene: TRBJ2-3
d_gene: TRBD2
abundance: once
v_gene: TRBV4-2
len: 19

CDR3aa: CASRRGSQETQYF
CDR3nt: TGTGCCAGCAGGAGGGGGAGCCAAGAGACCCAGTACTTC
j_gene: TRBJ2-5
d_gene: .
abundance: .
v_gene: TRBV5-5
len: 13

CDR3aa: CASSWSTGTHTGELFF
CDR3nt: TGCGCCAGCAGCTGGTCGACAGGGACACACACCGGGGAGCTGTTTTTT
j_gene: TRBJ2-2
d_gene: TRBD1
abundance: .
v_gene: TRBV5-1
len: 16

CDR3aa: CATLGGLGYEQYF
CDR3nt: TGTGCCACCCTCGGGGGGCTCGGGTACGAGCAGTACTTC
j_gene: TRBJ2-7
d_gene: .
abundance: .
v_gene: TRBV6-5
len: 13

CDR3aa: CASSPQGQYDEQFF
CDR3nt: TGTGCCAGTAGCCCCCAGGGACAGTACGATGAGCAGTTCTTC
j_gene: TRBJ2-1
d_gene: TRBD1
abundance: .
v_gene: TRBV19
len: 14

CDR3aa: CASSQNTGQPNGNTIYF
CDR3nt: TGCGCCAGCAGCCAAAATACGGGACAACCGAATGGAAACACCATATATTTT
j_gene: TRBJ1-3
d_gene: .
abundance: .
v_gene: TRBV4-3
len: 17

CDR3aa: CASKPGTGSFEAFF
CDR3nt: TGTGCCAGCAAACCCGGGACAGGGAGTTTTGAAGCTTTCTTT
j_gene: TRBJ1-1
d_gene: TRBD1
abundance: once
v_gene: TRBV6-5
len: 14

CDR3aa: CASSPRDRGRVAEAFF
CDR3nt: TGTGCCAGCAGCCCCCGGGACAGGGGGAGAGTGGCTGAAGCTTTCTTT
j_gene: TRBJ1-1
d_gene: TRBD1
abundance: .
v_gene: TRBV9
len: 16

CDR3aa: CASGYRDTGELFF
CDR3nt: TGTGCCAGCGGGTACAGGGACACCGGGGAGCTGTTTTTT
j_gene: TRBJ2-2
d_gene: .
abundance: .
v_gene: TRBV12-3/TRBV12-4
len: 13

CDR3aa: CASGLAMTSGREGGELFF
CDR3nt: TGTGCTAGTGGTTTGGCCATGACTAGCGGGAGAGAAGGCGGGGAGCTGTTTTTT
j_gene: TRBJ2-2
d_gene: TRBD2
abundance: .
v_gene: TRBV12-5
len: 18

CDR3aa: CASSLQGDTGELFF
CDR3nt: TGTGCCAGCAGCCTCCAGGGGGACACCGGGGAGCTGTTTTTT
j_gene: TRBJ2-2
d_gene: TRBD1
abundance: .
v_gene: TRBV4-2
len: 14

CDR3aa: CASLKQGLTEQFF
CDR3nt: TGTGCCAGCCTTAAACAGGGATTAACTGAGCAGTTCTTC
j_gene: TRBJ2-1
d_gene: .
abundance: .
v_gene: TRBV12-3/TRBV12-4
len: 13

CDR3aa: CASRRQGMYNEQFF
CDR3nt: TGTGCCAGCAGACGACAGGGTATGTACAATGAGCAGTTCTTC
j_gene: TRBJ2-1
d_gene: TRBD1
abundance: few
v_gene: TRBV27
len: 14

CDR3aa: CASSVGDESTDTQYF
CDR3nt: TGTGCCAGCAGTGTTGGAGATGAAAGCACAGATACGCAGTATTTT
j_gene: TRBJ2-3
d_gene: .
abundance: .
v_gene: TRBV6-4
len: 15

CDR3aa: CASSFSGRARTEAFF
CDR3nt: TGTGCCAGCAGTTTCTCGGGAAGGGCGCGAACTGAAGCTTTCTTT
j_gene: TRBJ1-1
d_gene: .
abundance: once
v_gene: TRBV27
len: 15

CDR3aa: CASSLQGLTGTGELFF
CDR3nt: TGCGCCAGCAGCCTTCAGGGGTTAACCGGTACCGGGGAGCTGTTTTTT
j_gene: TRBJ2-2
d_gene: .
abundance: .
v_gene: TRBV5-1
len: 16

CDR3aa: CASSLLGQETQYF
CDR3nt: TGCGCCAGCAGCTTATTAGGCCAAGAGACCCAGTACTTC
j_gene: TRBJ2-5
d_gene: .
abundance: once
v_gene: TRBV5-1
len: 13

CDR3aa: CASSLQGLGNSPLHF
CDR3nt: TGTGCCAGCAGTTTACAGGGGCTGGGTAATTCACCCCTCCACTTT
j_gene: TRBJ1-6
d_gene: .
abundance: .
v_gene: TRBV28
len: 15

CDR3aa: CASRVGTADYGYTF
CDR3nt: TGTGCCAGCAGGGTCGGGACCGCGGACTATGGCTACACCTTC
j_gene: TRBJ1-2
d_gene: .
abundance: .
v_gene: TRBV2
len: 14

CDR3aa: CASSLGGGTGVDGYTF
CDR3nt: TGTGCCAGCAGCTTAGGGGGTGGGACAGGGGTGGATGGCTACACCTTC
j_gene: TRBJ1-2
d_gene: TRBD1
abundance: .
v_gene: TRBV7-6
len: 16

CDR3aa: CASSLGQVYTDTQYF
CDR3nt: TGTGCCAGCAGCTTAGGACAGGTTTACACAGATACGCAGTATTTT
j_gene: TRBJ2-3
d_gene: .
abundance: .
v_gene: TRBV11-2
len: 15

CDR3aa: CASKRVPHAPVETIYF
CDR3nt: TGTGCCAGTAAGCGAGTCCCTCACGCCCCGGTGGAAACCATATATTTT
j_gene: TRBJ1-3
d_gene: .
abundance: .
v_gene: TRBV19
len: 16

CDR3aa: CAWTGLPYYGYTF
CDR3nt: TGTGCCTGGACGGGCCTTCCTTACTATGGCTACACCTTC
j_gene: TRBJ1-2
d_gene: .
abundance: .
v_gene: TRBV30
len: 13

CDR3aa: CASREGQDVGYTF
CDR3nt: TGTGCCAGCAGGGAGGGACAAGATGTAGGCTACACCTTC
j_gene: TRBJ1-2
d_gene: .
abundance: .
v_gene: TRBV12-3/TRBV12-4
len: 13